This T cell receptor beta chain was identified in a study of cytomegalovirus exposure and HLA in healthy donors. V trimming: 3 bases; J trimming: 4 bases; junction bases outside the gene matches: 1. Per germline, CDR1 SQVTM and CDR2 ANQGSEA. The CDR3 loop spans 13 amino acids. This clone was detected only once. Its antigen is currently unknown. Whole-study findings and limits: The study put some 160 TCR beta chains on its list as cytomegalovirus-associated. Later analysis indicated greater clonal expansion among HLA-associated TCR beta chains than among equally common other chains. For most TCR beta V segments, an earlier analysis put the productive rate at about 90% or about 30% of the time. Later analysis suggested links between common viral pathogens and several top significant clusters.

13 Jbeta primers and 60 Vbeta primers were used for the PCR. Sequencing was performed with immunoSEQ multiplex PCR; in TCRdb, only in-frame clones are kept and a portion is missing. The sample consists of roughly 97,000 clones, roughly 76% of them appearing once. The sample taken for sequencing was PBMCs. This sequence joins TRBV29-1 and TRBJ2-5; 11 nucleotides match TRBD2. This TCR derives from a middle-aged man in good health and CMV-seronegative. CDR3 DNA: TGCAGCGTTGATCTAGCGGGGGGAGAGACCCAGTACTTC. This codes for CSVDLAGGETQYF.